The 13 T cell receptor beta chains presented below share a single source sample, sequenced in a study of post-analysis software for immune sequencing data. Findings and caveats of the study: Among five TRBV segments more frequent in patients than controls were TRBV5-6, TRBV5-1 and TRBV20-1.

Their recognized antigens are unknown. The TCR beta cDNA libraries carried unique molecular identifiers. TCRdb independently ran MiXCR on the PCR reads; one entry per CDR3 protein. The data hold hundreds of thousands of distinct CDR3 sequences, with roughly 46% observed a single time. Sample: blood. The source is a girl aged 5-17 years with multiple sclerosis.

The chain recombines TRBV27 with TRBJ1-1, with D possibly being TRBD1 (5 bases). In germline, CDR1 is MNHEY, CDR2 SMNVEV (reference sequence). V shed 5 bases and J shed 7 bases, with 11 bases lying between them. The CDR3 has 12 amino acids. The CDR3 is CASSPGTSEAFF. CDR3 nucleotides: TGTGCCAGCAGTCCAGGGACGAGTGAAGCTTTCTTT.

The chain is built from TRBV4-1 and TRBJ2-7; D is unresolved. The germline V gene has CDR1 MGHRA and CDR2 YSYEKL. Trimming removed 0 bases from V and 0 bases from J, with 15 bases in between. The CDR3 is made up of 17 amino acids. CDR3 protein: CASSQESGFRPSYEQYF. Here the CDR3 DNA reads TGCGCCAGCAGCCAAGAATCCGGGTTCAGACCCTCCTACGAGCAGTACTTC.

The chain employs TRBV12-3 or TRBV12-4 and TRBJ1-6; D is unresolved. CDR3 length equals 13 residues. The V gene lost 5 bases and the J gene lost 8 bases, with 10 bases spanning the gap. CDR3 loop: CASSTASDSPLHF. CDR3 DNA: TGTGCCAGCAGTACAGCCAGTGATTCACCCCTCCACTTT.

Only a few counts were recorded for this clonotype. This chain links TRBV20-1 with TRBJ2-3; no reliable D call. V lost 4 bases to trimming and J lost 2 bases, with 16 bases between them. CDR1 and CDR2 (germline): DFQATT, SNEGSKA (reference sequence). This CDR3 comprises 15 residues. In DNA form, the CDR3 reads TGCAGTGCTACACCAGGCGTCCACACCACAGATACGCAGTATTTT. It specifies CSATPGVHTTDTQYF.

This rearrangement joins TRBV3-1 to TRBJ2-7; 9 bases fit TRBD1. V dropped 1 base and J dropped 3; count of bases not matched to a gene: 4. The V gene's germline CDR1 is LGHDT and CDR2 YNNKEL (reference sequence). CDR3 size: 15 residues. CDR3 nucleotides: TGTGCCAGCAGCCAAGGGACAGGGGCGATCTACGAGCAGTACTTC. It encodes CASSQGTGAIYEQYF.

There are a few counts of this clonotype. The rearrangement uses TRBV10-3 and TRBJ2-5, with 8 bases matching TRBD1. The V gene end was trimmed by 6 bases and the J gene end by 3 bases; junction bases not matched to a gene: 9. Germline V gene lookup returns CDR1 ENHRY and CDR2 SYGVKD. The CDR3 covers 15 residues. CDR3 sequence reads: CAISEPRTGKETQYF. The DNA for the CDR3 is TGTGCCATCAGCGAGCCCCGGACAGGGAAAGAGACCCAGTACTTC.

This clonotype showed up just a few times. The gene calls are TRBV6-5 and TRBJ2-1; weak D call: TRBD1 (7 bases). CDR3 length: 16 residues. Germline V gene data show CDR1 as MNHEY and CDR2 as SVGAGI. V lost 2 bases, J lost 6 bases, and 17 bases lay in between. The CDR3 DNA is TGTGCCAGCAGTTACGGGGCGGGACAGTTTATCAATGAGCAGTTCTTC. Translating it yields CASSYGAGQFINEQFF.

This chain links TRBV11-2 with TRBJ2-1; 13 nucleotides match TRBD2. V was clipped by 5 bases and J by 4 bases; unmatched bases: 5. CDR1 is SGHAT, CDR2 FQNNGV, per germline. This CDR3 has 16 amino acids. The CDR3 sequence is CASSPRLAGGYNEQFF. The CDR3 DNA reads as TGTGCCAGCAGCCCAAGACTAGCGGGAGGTTACAATGAGCAGTTCTTC.

This chain joins TRBV12-3 or TRBV12-4 and TRBJ2-1, with D perhaps TRBD1 (6 bases). The CDR3 loop spans 13 amino acids. The V and J ends lost 7 bases and 2 bases respectively, with 9 bases between them. The CDR3 DNA reads TGTGCCAGCACCGGACAGACCTACAATGAGCAGTTCTTC. It specifies CASTGQTYNEQFF.

V is TRBV6-5 and J is TRBJ1-1; 8 bases agree with TRBD1. CDR1 is MNHEY and CDR2 is SVGAGI in the germline V gene. J gave up 6 bases and V 4 bases, and 10 bases lay outside the gene matches. This CDR3 has 15 amino acids. The CDR3 nucleotides are TGTGCCAGCAGTTTAGGCAGGGGGCTCAGTGCTGAAGCTTTCTTT. It specifies CASSLGRGLSAEAFF.

This clonotype was seen more than once but under ten times. The chain carries TRBV12-3 or TRBV12-4 and TRBJ2-5, with TRBD2 identical over 8 bases. This CDR3 is 14 amino acids long. The V gene end was trimmed by 10 bases and the J gene end by 4 bases; junction bases not matched to a gene: 11. The CDR3, as DNA: TGTGCCACGGGGATCGGGGGGGCGACAGAGACCCAGTACTTC. It encodes CATGIGGATETQYF.

In this sample, this clonotype turned up a few times. This chain connects TRBV6-4 to TRBJ1-5, with D possibly TRBD1 on 6 matching bases. This CDR3 region has 15 residues. V was trimmed by 6 bases and J by 0 bases, leaving 12 bases between them. Germline V gives CDR1 MRHNA, CDR2 SNTAGT. The CDR3 sequence: CASRGGWHSNQPQHF. In nucleotides, the CDR3 is TGTGCCAGCAGAGGGGGGTGGCATAGCAATCAGCCCCAGCATTTT.

J is TRBJ2-1 and V is TRBV7-9, with D perhaps matching TRBD2 (5 bases). V was clipped by 1 base and J by 9 bases, with 16 bases between them. The V gene's germline CDR1 is SEHNR and CDR2 FQNEAQ (reference sequence). CDR3 length equals 15 residues. The CDR3 spells CASSLEASPVGEQFF. The CDR3 DNA reads TGTGCCAGCAGCTTAGAGGCTAGCCCCGTCGGTGAGCAGTTCTTC.